The clone carrying this TCR beta chain was counted at least ten times. Its antigen is undetermined. The CDR3 is made up of 14 amino acids. Germline V CDR1 and CDR2: SGHVS, FQNEAQ. Trimming shortened V by 0 bases and J by 5 bases, and 10 bases separated the two germline ends. The authors prepared the TCRbeta library with unique molecular identifiers. MiXCR was run by TCRdb on the PCR reads, yielding one entry per CDR3 protein. This repertoire shows approximately 300,000 distinct CDR3 sequences, 11% found once; its top ten account for 20% to 30%. This sample stems from a study of T-cell reconstitution after alpha-beta-depleted transplantation in children. General study results and limits: Expanded graft clones, several hundred of them, were reportedly the source of alpha-beta T cells about two months after transplant. Hyperexpanded clones declined; after one year, newly produced T cells mostly supplied diversity.

The receptor's source is a male patient aged 2-10 years who had a stem cell transplant for chronic granulomatous disease, so the T cells may come from the graft donor. Sequencing was performed on peripheral blood, taken 180 days after TCRalphabeta/CD19-depleted stem cell transplant. This sequence joins TRBV7-8 and TRBJ2-5, with D maybe TRBD1 (6 bases). The CDR3 reads CASSLADRGETQYF. For the CDR3, the DNA is TGTGCCAGCAGCTTAGCGGACAGAGGGGAGACCCAGTACTTC.